These T cell receptor beta chains were read from a single sample in a study of cytomegalovirus exposure and HLA in healthy donors. Assay used: immunoSEQ multiplex PCR; TCRdb lists only in-frame clones, some missing. The sample includes over 150,000 clones, roughly 78% of them seen just once. Sequencing was done on a sample of PBMCs. All receptors derive from a woman aged 45-65 years in good health and CMV-seropositive. Each CDR3 is given with its conserved first and last residue. Each record gives: J gene, D gene, V gene, clone size, CDR3 protein, CDR3 DNA. A D gene is named only where the DNA matches it firmly. Rows may omit the clone size; those that give it use once, few, many or a size class.

J gene: TRBJ1-1; D gene: .; V gene: TRBV7-2; clone size: .; CDR3 protein: CASSLGGSAEAFF; CDR3 DNA: TGTGCCAGCAGCTTAGGAGGGAGCGCTGAAGCTTTCTTT
J gene: TRBJ2-1; D gene: TRBD2; V gene: TRBV5-4; clone size: .; CDR3 protein: CASSRGSGGAYEQFF; CDR3 DNA: TGTGCCAGCAGCCGCGGTAGCGGGGGGGCATATGAGCAGTTCTTC
J gene: TRBJ1-2; D gene: TRBD1; V gene: TRBV9; clone size: .; CDR3 protein: CASSTGTGQDAGYTF; CDR3 DNA: TGTGCCAGCAGCACGGGGACAGGTCAAGACGCTGGCTACACCTTC
J gene: TRBJ1-1; D gene: .; V gene: TRBV6-1; clone size: .; CDR3 protein: CASSERGPPFEAFF; CDR3 DNA: TGTGCCAGCAGTGAAAGAGGGCCCCCCTTTGAAGCTTTCTTT
J gene: TRBJ1-4; D gene: .; V gene: TRBV4-1; clone size: .; CDR3 protein: CASSPTGSTNEKLFF; CDR3 DNA: TGCGCCAGCAGCCCGACTGGATCGACTAATGAAAAACTGTTTTTT
J gene: TRBJ1-2; D gene: .; V gene: TRBV2; clone size: .; CDR3 protein: CASSRAGGYTF; CDR3 DNA: TGTGCCAGCAGCAGGGCAGGGGGCTACACCTTC
J gene: TRBJ1-5; D gene: .; V gene: TRBV6-1; clone size: few; CDR3 protein: CASSSDRLNQPQHF; CDR3 DNA: TGTGCCAGCAGTTCCGACAGACTCAATCAGCCCCAGCATTTT
J gene: TRBJ2-1; D gene: TRBD2; V gene: TRBV27; clone size: once; CDR3 protein: CASSLLGTSGNEQFF; CDR3 DNA: TGTGCCAGCAGTTTATTGGGGACTAGCGGGAATGAGCAGTTCTTC
J gene: TRBJ1-2; D gene: .; V gene: TRBV12-5; clone size: once; CDR3 protein: CASGLMSRGYTF; CDR3 DNA: TGTGCTAGTGGTTTAATGAGCCGCGGCTACACCTTC
J gene: TRBJ2-5; D gene: TRBD1; V gene: TRBV13; clone size: .; CDR3 protein: CASSLGRGQETQYF; CDR3 DNA: TGTGCCAGCAGCTTAGGCAGGGGGCAAGAGACCCAGTACTTC
J gene: TRBJ2-3; D gene: .; V gene: TRBV5-1; clone size: .; CDR3 protein: CASAQGHAITDTQYF; CDR3 DNA: TGCGCCAGCGCTCAGGGGCACGCTATCACAGATACGCAGTATTTT
J gene: TRBJ2-4; D gene: TRBD1; V gene: TRBV7-9; clone size: .; CDR3 protein: CASSLGEGASQYF; CDR3 DNA: TGTGCCAGCAGCTTAGGCGAGGGGGCAAGTCAGTACTTC
J gene: TRBJ1-2; D gene: .; V gene: TRBV2; clone size: .; CDR3 protein: CASRAGPSYGYTF; CDR3 DNA: TGTGCCAGCAGGGCGGGTCCGAGCTATGGCTACACCTTC
J gene: TRBJ2-2; D gene: TRBD1; V gene: TRBV2; clone size: .; CDR3 protein: CASLGQGATSGELFF; CDR3 DNA: TGTGCCAGCCTGGGACAGGGGGCGACGTCCGGGGAGCTGTTTTTT
J gene: TRBJ1-4; D gene: .; V gene: TRBV6-5; clone size: .; CDR3 protein: CASSGDSLEEKLFF; CDR3 DNA: TGTGCCAGCAGCGGTGACTCCTTGGAGGAAAAACTGTTTTTT
J gene: TRBJ1-2; D gene: TRBD1; V gene: TRBV19; clone size: .; CDR3 protein: CASSIRTGTANYGYTF; CDR3 DNA: TGTGCCAGTAGTATCAGGACCGGGACAGCTAACTATGGCTACACCTTC
J gene: TRBJ2-5; D gene: .; V gene: TRBV5-5; clone size: .; CDR3 protein: CASSPHRGGTQETQYF; CDR3 DNA: TGTGCCAGCAGCCCTCACAGGGGGGGTACCCAAGAGACCCAGTACTTC
J gene: TRBJ2-3; D gene: .; V gene: TRBV6-1; clone size: .; CDR3 protein: CAAAGQALNF; CDR3 DNA: TGTGCCGCAGCGGGACAGGCCCTGAATTTT
J gene: TRBJ2-7; D gene: TRBD1; V gene: TRBV19; clone size: .; CDR3 protein: CASTPSGQGAYEQYF; CDR3 DNA: TGTGCCAGTACCCCCTCCGGACAGGGGGCCTACGAGCAGTACTTC
J gene: TRBJ2-7; D gene: TRBD1; V gene: TRBV4-1; clone size: few; CDR3 protein: CASSQVGQGTFEQYF; CDR3 DNA: TGCGCCAGCAGCCAAGTGGGACAGGGAACTTTTGAGCAGTACTTC
J gene: TRBJ2-1; D gene: .; V gene: TRBV7-8; clone size: .; CDR3 protein: CASSSTGKVNNEQFF; CDR3 DNA: TGTGCCAGCAGCTCAACGGGAAAAGTCAATAATGAGCAGTTCTTC
J gene: TRBJ2-1; D gene: TRBD1; V gene: TRBV7-3; clone size: .; CDR3 protein: CASSTDRDNEQFF; CDR3 DNA: TGTGCCAGCAGCACCGACAGGGACAATGAGCAGTTCTTC
J gene: TRBJ1-1; D gene: TRBD1; V gene: TRBV4-2; clone size: .; CDR3 protein: CASSHDRDSTEAFF; CDR3 DNA: TGTGCCAGCAGCCACGACAGGGATTCGACTGAAGCTTTCTTT
J gene: TRBJ2-7; D gene: .; V gene: TRBV12-5; clone size: .; CDR3 protein: CASGLGGSYEQYF; CDR3 DNA: TGTGCTAGTGGCCTAGGGGGTTCCTACGAGCAGTACTTC
J gene: TRBJ2-5; D gene: .; V gene: TRBV2; clone size: .; CDR3 protein: CASSQGLQETQYF; CDR3 DNA: TGTGCCAGCAGCCAGGGCCTCCAAGAGACCCAGTACTTC
J gene: TRBJ1-2; D gene: .; V gene: TRBV7-9; clone size: .; CDR3 protein: CASSLGQTYGRYTF; CDR3 DNA: TGTGCCAGCAGCTTAGGACAGACCTATGGACGCTACACCTTC
J gene: TRBJ2-3; D gene: TRBD2; V gene: TRBV5-1; clone size: .; CDR3 protein: CASSPLAGASTDTQYF; CDR3 DNA: TGCGCCAGCAGCCCTCTAGCGGGGGCAAGCACAGATACGCAGTATTTT
J gene: TRBJ2-5; D gene: TRBD1; V gene: TRBV30; clone size: .; CDR3 protein: CAWSVLGQGGETQYF; CDR3 DNA: TGTGCCTGGAGTGTACTGGGACAGGGTGGAGAGACCCAGTACTTC
J gene: TRBJ1-4; D gene: TRBD1; V gene: TRBV20-1; clone size: once; CDR3 protein: CSAPTGVKLFF; CDR3 DNA: TGCAGTGCCCCTACAGGGGTGAAACTGTTTTTT
J gene: TRBJ2-3; D gene: TRBD2; V gene: TRBV5-1; clone size: .; CDR3 protein: CASFPLAGGGASTDTQYF; CDR3 DNA: TGCGCCAGTTTCCCCCTAGCTGGCGGGGGGGCTAGCACAGATACGCAGTATTTT
J gene: TRBJ1-3; D gene: .; V gene: TRBV7-8; clone size: few; CDR3 protein: CASSFIGSDSRSTSSGNTIYF; CDR3 DNA: TGTGCCAGCAGCTTCATTGGGTCGGACAGCCGTTCAACGAGCTCTGGAAACACCATATATTTT
J gene: TRBJ1-4; D gene: .; V gene: TRBV5-5; clone size: once; CDR3 protein: CASSLMGGLNEKLFF; CDR3 DNA: TGTGCCAGCAGCTTGATGGGTGGACTTAATGAAAAACTGTTTTTT
J gene: TRBJ2-7; D gene: TRBD2; V gene: TRBV13; clone size: .; CDR3 protein: CASSFRLAGSYEQYF; CDR3 DNA: TGTGCCAGCAGCTTCCGACTAGCGGGCTCCTACGAGCAGTACTTC
J gene: TRBJ2-1; D gene: TRBD1; V gene: TRBV7-7; clone size: .; CDR3 protein: CASSADRDGEQFF; CDR3 DNA: TGTGCTAGCAGCGCGGACAGGGATGGTGAGCAGTTCTTC
J gene: TRBJ1-5; D gene: .; V gene: TRBV9; clone size: .; CDR3 protein: CASSPGGLEPQHF; CDR3 DNA: TGTGCCAGCAGCCCGGGGGGTCTCGAGCCCCAGCATTTT
J gene: TRBJ2-7; D gene: TRBD1; V gene: TRBV13; clone size: .; CDR3 protein: CASSLQGAKYEQYF; CDR3 DNA: TGTGCCAGCAGCTTACAGGGGGCTAAGTACGAGCAGTACTTC
J gene: TRBJ2-7; D gene: .; V gene: TRBV7-6; clone size: .; CDR3 protein: CASSSGPYEQYF; CDR3 DNA: TGTGCCAGCAGCTCAGGGCCCTACGAGCAGTACTTC